This is a list of T cell receptor beta chains from one sample in a study of tumor-infiltrating lymphocytes in primary liver carcinoma. TCRdb re-called the multiplex PCR reads with MiXCR, one entry per CDR3 protein. This sample has about 300,000 distinct CDR3 sequences, with roughly two thirds found just once. What was sequenced was peripheral blood. Receptor source: a man aged 35-49 years with primary liver carcinoma and hepatitis B virus infection. CDR3s include the opening cysteine and the closing phenylalanine or tryptophan. D genes are given only for firm matches. Size values are once, few and many counts, or a class for expanded clones, and some rows have none.

j_call	v_call	d_call	cdr3_length	clone_size	cdr3_aa	cdr3_nt
TRBJ2-7	TRBV18	NA	18	NA	CASSLLPGPPTGSYEQYF	TGTGCCAGCTCTCTACTTCCGGGGCCTCCGACGGGCTCCTACGAGCAGTACTTC
TRBJ1-5	TRBV30	NA	14	few	CAWRSQVAGQPQHF	TGTGCCTGGAGATCACAGGTCGCGGGTCAGCCCCAGCATTTT
TRBJ2-2	TRBV5-6	TRBD2	16	NA	CVSSLASGRRTGELFF	TGTGTCAGCAGCTTGGCTAGCGGGAGACGTACCGGGGAGCTGTTTTTT
TRBJ2-5	TRBV7-3	TRBD2	14	NA	CASSPTTAGETQYF	TGTGCCAGCAGCCCTACGACAGCGGGGGAGACCCAGTACTTT
TRBJ1-3	TRBV5-4	NA	15	NA	CAGSTPAGDGNTIYF	TGTGCCGGCAGTACCCCTGCGGGAGATGGAAACACCATATATTTT
TRBJ2-7	TRBV11-2	TRBD2	15	NA	CASSLRLAEGYKQYF	TGTGCCAGCAGCTTACGACTAGCGGAAGGCTACAAGCAGTACTTC
TRBJ2-1	TRBV5-1	TRBD2	15	NA	CASSFGLAGVREQFF	TGCGCCAGCAGCTTCGGACTAGCGGGAGTCCGGGAGCAGTTCTTC
TRBJ2-1	TRBV5-4	TRBD2	15	once	CASSFETSGIFEQFF	TGTGCCAGCAGCTTCGAGACTAGCGGGATCTTCGAGCAGTTCTTC
TRBJ2-1	TRBV29-1	NA	11	NA	CGAEGPSAQFF	TGCGGCGCTGAAGGACCCAGCGCGCAGTTCTTC
TRBJ2-1	TRBV4-3	NA	15	many	CASSQEGRRQNEQFF	TGCGCCAGCAGCCAAGAAGGCCGGCGGCAGAATGAGCAGTTCTTC
TRBJ2-5	TRBV30	NA	13	NA	CAWGWNYQETQYF	TGTGCCTGGGGTTGGAACTACCAAGAGACCCAGTACTTC
TRBJ2-5	TRBV6-1	NA	13	many	CASRGPGGETQYF	TGTGCCAGCAGAGGACCTGGGGGAGAGACCCAGTACTTC
TRBJ2-7	TRBV29-1	TRBD2	13	NA	CSVEHAGGGEQYF	TGCAGCGTTGAGCATGCGGGGGGAGGCGAACAGTACTTC
TRBJ1-3	TRBV7-8	TRBD1	15	NA	CASSIDRGSGNTIYF	TGTGCCAGCAGCATAGACAGGGGATCCGGAAACACCATATATTTT
TRBJ1-2	TRBV11-2	NA	15	NA	CASSPGRLGGYGHTF	TGTGCCAGCAGCCCTGGACGGCTAGGGGGGTATGGCCATACCTTC
TRBJ2-6	TRBV6-2/TRBV6-3	TRBD1	16	NA	CASSRGQVGEANVLTF	TGTGCCAGCAGTCGTGGACAGGTCGGGGAGGCCAACGTCCTGACTTTC
TRBJ2-7	TRBV29-1	TRBD1	15	NA	CSAGFRTGASYERYF	TGCAGCGCTGGGTTCAGGACAGGGGCCTCCTACGAGCGGTACTTC
TRBJ2-1	TRBV28	TRBD2	13	few	CASRRGGSNEQFF	TGTGCCAGCAGGCGGGGGGGGAGCAATGAGCAGTTCTTC
TRBJ2-2	TRBV11-3	NA	16	NA	CASSPKVVTNTGELFF	TGTGCCAGCAGCCCCAAGGTGGTAACGAACACCGGGGAGCTGTTTTTT
TRBJ2-1	TRBV5-4	TRBD1	15	few	CASRDDRGSYNEQFF	TGTGCCAGCAGGGACGACAGGGGTTCCTACAATGAGCAGTTCTTC
TRBJ2-7	TRBV10-3	TRBD2	14	NA	CAISGLAGDYDQYF	TGTGCCATCAGTGGGCTAGCGGGGGACTACGATCAGTACTTC
TRBJ2-2	TRBV6-1	NA	13	once	CASSGKGEMGLFF	TGTGCCAGCAGTGGAAAGGGAGAGATGGGGCTGTTTTTT
TRBJ2-7	TRBV28	NA	14	NA	CANSPTGRHYEQYF	TGTGCCAACAGTCCAACAGGGCGCCACTACGAGCAGTACTTC
TRBJ2-1	TRBV30	NA	11	once	CAWSDRNGQFF	TGTGCCTGGAGTGATCGAAATGGGCAGTTCTTC
TRBJ2-7	TRBV5-1	TRBD2	16	NA	CASSLAGLAGVYEQYF	TGCGCCAGCAGCTTGGCGGGGCTAGCGGGAGTCTACGAGCAGTACTTC
TRBJ2-3	TRBV6-5	TRBD2	15	NA	CPSNPGLAGTDAQYF	TGTCCCAGCAACCCAGGACTAGCAGGAACAGATGCGCAGTATTTT
TRBJ2-3	TRBV6-2/TRBV6-3	NA	14	many	CASSPRGREDTQYF	TGTGCCAGCAGCCCCCGAGGCCGGGAAGATACGCAGTATTTT
TRBJ2-5	TRBV29-1	NA	13	NA	CSVEDHAGETQYF	TGCAGCGTTGAAGATCACGCGGGAGAGACCCAGTACTTC
TRBJ1-1	TRBV6-6	TRBD1	16	few	CASSPPGGWSNTETFF	TGTGCCAGCAGTCCCCCAGGGGGTTGGTCGAACACTGAAACTTTCTTT
TRBJ1-5	TRBV11-2	NA	15	many	CASSFDGDSNQPQHF	TGTGCCAGCAGCTTCGACGGGGATAGCAATCAGCCCCAGCATTTT
TRBJ2-3	TRBV6-6	TRBD1	14	few	CASSRDREADTQYF	TGTGCCAGCAGTCGGGACAGGGAAGCAGATACGCAGTATTTT
TRBJ1-1	TRBV28	NA	14	NA	CASSSFGPRTEAFF	TGTGCCAGCAGTTCCTTTGGCCCGAGGACTGAAGCTTTCTTT
TRBJ2-1	TRBV4-3	NA	15	NA	CASNQEGIRGDVQFF	TGCGCCAGCAACCAAGAGGGCATTAGAGGGGATGTGCAGTTCTTC
TRBJ2-5	TRBV7-9	NA	11	few	CASSVGETQYF	TGTGCCAGTTCGGTCGGAGAGACCCAGTACTTC
TRBJ2-3	TRBV5-1	TRBD2	15	NA	CASSLISGGTDTQYF	TGCGCCAGCAGCTTGATTAGCGGGGGCACAGATACGCAGTATTTT